This TCR beta chain was found in a study of cytomegalovirus exposure and HLA in healthy donors (TCRdb year 2017). About the study as a whole: According to an earlier analysis of 550 to 750 of the donors, some 180 million T cells yielded roughly 100 million unique TCR beta sequences and less than 300 Gb of sequence data. About 320 gigabases of sequencing data and approximately 85 million unique TCR sequences were included in an early release covering about 620 HLA-typed donors. Among the roughly 380 genotyped donors, around 81% belonged to the genetic ancestry cluster associated with self-reported Caucasian donors. The study aimed to test whether signatures of past pathogen exposure could be identified by cataloging public T cell receptors. The study used immunosequencing to profile the T cell repertoires of several hundred subjects and linked those repertoires to cytomegalovirus serostatus. In addition to the first cohort of approximately 650 subjects, a separate validation cohort of approximately 120 different subjects was used. High-throughput TCR immunosequencing, statistical association of individual TCRs with disease status, and machine learning were combined to predict cytomegalovirus infection status. To study patterns of TCR occurrence, a later analysis re-analyzed previously published TCR beta repertoires from around 660 donors and added high-resolution HLA genotyping. Rather than using new phenotypic data, the later analysis identified candidate immune exposures from TCR beta sequences and from how often those sequences occurred across donors. An earlier analysis of approximately 640 of the donors applied high-throughput TCR beta sequencing to assess whether each TCR beta V gene segment acted as functional or pseudogenic. Donor age, sex, ethnicity and CMV serostatus were collected together with the repertoire data. Genome-wide SNP genotypes for about 65% of the roughly 700 donors were used in a later genetic analysis, which treated that subset as a discovery cohort. All discovery cohort repertoires had been generated on a single sequencing platform. HLA typing covered class I and class II loci at four-digit resolution. The number of typed donors differed by locus: about 629-630 for A, B, C, DRB1 and DQB1; approximately 520 for DQA1; 606 for DPA1; and some 450 for DPB1. Four to six DR-DQ haplotypes were handled as single units for association and clustering, since linkage in the cohort was strong. Among around 400 genotyped donors of the cohort, an average of around 240,000 unique TCR beta nucleotide sequences was sequenced per donor, of which about 19% were non-productive. Broad study findings and their caveats: A later analysis found that most CMV-associated TCR beta chains appeared HLA-restricted, with HLA associations seemingly driven largely by CMV exposure. In the study, some 160 TCR beta chains were listed as associated with cytomegalovirus. Sequencing depth was assumed to be roughly uniform across donors in the presence/absence analyses, though that assumption may not hold. Assigning TCR associations to individual alleles was difficult when HLA alleles, especially DR and DQ, strongly co-occurred. Correlated functional status among segregating V segments might reflect linkage disequilibrium, but an unknown experimental factor could not be ruled out. V-gene and J-gene trimming of TCR beta chains was associated with a missense DCLRE1C variant in a later genetic analysis, and the association was replicated in an independent cohort. According to a later analysis, TCR association rates differed among HLA loci, with DRB1 alleles showing the most associated TCRs and HLA-C alleles showing the fewest. Broadly in line with IMGT annotations, most TCR beta V segments showed up in productive rearrangements about 90% or about 30% of the time in an earlier analysis of 450 to 600 of the donors. Because some donors lacked HLA typing at each locus, the association tests relied only on the typed subset. It was suggested by the authors that the approach could potentially be generalized to other disease states and immunological phenotypes. In vitro tests confirmed that three of the cytomegalovirus-associated TCR beta chains recognize cytomegalovirus antigens. Compared with the roughly 670-donor mean, donors in an Asian-associated ancestry cluster had fewer N-insertions in productive TCRs, according to a later genetic analysis. Because the 87-base-pair reads could not distinguish some IMGT-functional V segments, including TRBV6-2 and TRBV6-3, those segments were excluded. A later analysis found that HLA-associated TCR beta chains were more clonally expanded and had lower generation probabilities than equally common non-associated chains. According to a later analysis, parvovirus B19, influenza, CMV and Epstein-Barr virus appeared linked to several top co-occurrence clusters. In this cohort, only TCR beta chains were sequenced, and detectable features were limited by the absence of alpha or paired-chain data. Cytomegalovirus status was reported to be diagnosed by the classifier with high specificity and sensitivity in both the original and validation cohorts. A further reported finding was that TCR beta sequences accurately predicted the HLA-A and HLA-B alleles for most subjects in the first cohort. A later analysis associated around 16,000 TCR beta sequences with specific HLA alleles at a false discovery rate of 0.05. A group of highly shared sequence variants was considered likely to be a technical artifact of the sequencing pipeline. Immune exposure information for the cohort was limited to CMV serostatus. Most TCR sequences were observed very rarely across donors, whereas some public TCRs were present in many individuals. About 17 rarely observed V segments, including chromosome 9 orphons, were excluded from the earlier analysis of a few hundred of the donors because counts were too low.

Ends trimmed: V by 4 bases, J by 6 bases; bases unmatched to a gene: 6. The germline V gene encodes CDR1 SGHDT and CDR2 YYEEEE. Reading from cysteine to phenylalanine, the CDR3 counts 15 amino acids. Left in the record is the CDR3 DNA by itself, 45 bases read in frame from the first base. Libraries were constructed by the immunoSEQ multiplex PCR assay. For the multiplex PCR, a mixture combining 60 forward primers for TCR Vbeta segments and 13 reverse primers for TCR Jbeta segments was used. Amplification of the CDR3 region of rearranged TCR beta genes was performed with a multiplex PCR assay on genomic DNA. Amplified TCR beta libraries were sequenced as 87-base-pair reads on the Illumina HiSeq System. The source study handled its data this way. Across the 500 to 750 repertoires, a later analysis counted tens of millions of unique TCR beta chains, approximately 12 million of which were shared by at least two donors. Raw reads were error-corrected and collapsed into unique sequences with a nearest-neighbor algorithm that merged closely related sequences to remove PCR and sequencing errors. V, D and J gene segments were assigned by aligning CDR3 sequences to IMGT reference sequences. For a sequence to be retained, a match of at least six nucleotides was required to both a V gene segment and a J gene segment. A rearrangement counted as productive if the CDR3 had no stop codons and remained in frame with V and J, and every other rearrangement counted as non-productive. CDR3 was defined by IMGT convention, running from the second conserved V-encoded cysteine to the conserved J-encoded phenylalanine. The earlier analysis of about 640 of the donors excluded any sequence lacking an unambiguous match to a single V gene segment. In an earlier analysis of approximately 500 of the donors, a V segment was called functional when productive rearrangements were above 56.7%, and segregating when the standard deviation between donors exceeded 5%. A statistical classification framework was built for diagnosing cytomegalovirus status from the catalog of TCR beta chain sequences. In a later analysis, TCR nucleotide sequences were compared against IMGT/GENE-DB human TR gene sequences so that V and J genes could be assigned. The TCRdist pipeline was used in a later analysis to assign CDR3 sequences and most-parsimonious VDJ recombination scenarios. In a later analysis, every TCR beta chain was defined by the combination of its CDR3 amino acid sequence and its V-gene family, and reads without a unique V-gene family were dropped. To address suspected cross-contamination and a sequencing artifact, a later analysis removed over 500 highly shared, low-generation-probability nucleotide sequences. For each public chain, a later analysis derived a clonal expansion index from normalized ranks of inferred template counts within each repertoire. In a later analysis, generation probabilities were computed using a VDJ recombination model fitted to out-of-frame rearrangements, and the results were checked against IGoR. Hypergeometric tests were used in a later analysis to score TCR-TCR, TCR-HLA and TCR-CMV co-occurrence, with a repertoire-size bias correction applied to the TCR pairs. A later analysis estimated false discovery rates by permuting HLA or CMV assignments 20 times. In a later analysis, co-occurring TCRs were grouped with DBSCAN, and TCRdist sequence similarity was added when clustering was performed within HLA-allele-positive subsets. For co-occurrence clustering, repertoires with fewer than 30,000 or more than 120,000 public chains were excluded, along with five repertoires with anomalous nucleotide sharing. TCRdb's version of the immuneACCESS table is confined to in-frame rearrangements and falls short of the full clone set. An unresolved V gene accounts for under half of the shortfall where checked; the remainder is of unknown origin. V, J and clone size are those of that table, while D and trimming were read from the DNA. Within this sample are roughly 110,000 clones, with around 72% of them counted one time only. Of the sample, around 13% is held by the ten largest clones.

The cohort was made up of several hundred healthy bone marrow donors. At the time of sampling, every cohort member was nominally healthy, though immune exposures that went unrecorded were likely present. The donor tested CMV seropositive and was one of the 289 seropositive cohort members. Each donor provided a peripheral blood sample, and peripheral blood mononuclear cells were used for TCR beta sequencing. The Qiagen DNeasy Blood Extraction Kit was used to extract genomic DNA from the blood cell samples. This clone turned up a few times. Its antigen remains undetermined. It has no much larger one-base neighbor in the sample; base qualities were not kept.

The material sequenced was PBMCs. This TCR was sampled from a middle-aged woman in good health and CMV-seropositive. This receptor chain uses TRBV5-6 and TRBJ1-6, and TRBD1 aligns with 8 junction nucleotides. The CDR3 reads as follows: CASSLRGPLNSPLHF. The DNA sequence follows: TGTGCCAGCAGCCTCAGGGGGCCTCTTAATTCACCCCTCCACTTT.